These 16 T cell receptor beta chains share one sample of origin, sequenced in a study of T-cell memory formation after mild COVID-19. One entry per CDR3 protein results from TCRdb running MiXCR on the 5' RACE reads. The data contain 250,000 to 300,000 distinct CDR3 sequences, roughly 16% of them seen just once; the ten biggest clones take up roughly 23%. Sequencing input: PBMCs or a T cell subset sorted from them (not recorded which). The receptors come from a man between 18 and 29 years old who had mild COVID-19 (a few samples of this study predate the infection). Cell type and time point are not known.

This sequence joins TRBV5-1 and TRBJ1-2; 8 bases are a match to TRBD1. There are 16 residues in the CDR3. CDR1 and CDR2 from the germline V gene are SGHRS and YFSETQ. Unmatched junction bases numbered 8, after V lost 1 base and J lost 3 bases. CDR3 in DNA: TGCGCCAGCAGCTTGTTGGGGATGACAGGGGACTATGGCTACACCTTC. It yields the protein CASSLLGMTGDYGYTF.

This clonotype was seen more than once but under ten times. V and J are TRBV4-3 and TRBJ2-7; weak D call: TRBD1 (5 bases). The germline V and J ends were trimmed by 0 bases and 2 bases, with 8 bases remaining between them. The V gene's germline CDR1 is LGHNA and CDR2 YSLEER. The CDR3 is 14 amino acids. CDR3 residues: CASSQDRQTYEQYF. CDR3 nucleotides: TGCGCCAGCAGCCAAGATCGACAGACCTACGAGCAGTACTTC.

V and J are TRBV11-2 and TRBJ1-1; 8 bases match TRBD1. This CDR3 contains 13 residues. The V and J ends lost 8 bases and 8 bases, in that order; junction bases with no gene match: 10. Germline CDR1 reads SGHAT; CDR2 reads FQNNGV. CDR3 loop: CASLNSDRDEAFF. In DNA form, the CDR3 reads TGTGCCAGCTTAAACTCGGACAGGGACGAAGCTTTCTTT.

This clonotype was detected ten times or more. The genes are TRBV10-3 and TRBJ2-3, with TRBD2 matching 9 bases. The CDR3 runs 16 residues. With V trimmed by 3 bases and J by 7 bases, 11 bases remained unmatched. CDR1 is ENHRY and CDR2 is SYGVKD in the germline V gene. The CDR3 protein is CAISEPTSGVPYTQYF. The CDR3 coding sequence is TGTGCCATCAGTGAACCGACTAGCGGTGTCCCGTATACGCAGTATTTT.

The chain has TRBV19 and TRBJ1-3, with D unclear. The CDR3 extends over 16 amino acids. CDR1 LNHDA and CDR2 SQIVND come from the germline V gene (reference sequence). Trimming took off 4 bases at V and 0 bases at J, with 13 bases between the two ends. CDR3 sequence reads: CASSTTAGRSGNTIYF. The DNA for the CDR3 is TGTGCCAGTAGTACCACAGCAGGCCGCTCTGGAAACACCATATATTTT.

V gene TRBV7-9 combines with J gene TRBJ2-1, with 11 nucleotides matching TRBD1. After removal of 5 bases from V and 3 bases from J, the junction contained 9 bases not matched to a gene. The germline CDR1 and CDR2 sequences are SEHNR and FQNEAQ (reference sequence). This CDR3 region has 17 residues. The CDR3 region has the DNA TGTGCCAGCAGCCCTCCCGGACAGGGGGCGATCTACAATGAGCAGTTCTTC. It translates to CASSPPGQGAIYNEQFF.

The rearrangement links TRBV5-1 to TRBJ1-4; D unresolved. V lost 5 bases to trimming and J lost 5 bases, with 10 bases between them. Germline assignment: CDR1 SGHRS and CDR2 YFSETQ. The CDR3 contains 13 residues. For the CDR3, the DNA is TGCGCCAGCAGACCGGTGTCCAATGAAAAACTGTTTTTT. Translation: CASRPVSNEKLFF.

CDR3 sequence reads: CASTAGSTDTQYF. The CDR3 DNA reads as TGCGCCAGCACAGCGGGAAGCACAGATACGCAGTATTTT. The chain joins TRBV5-1 to TRBJ2-3; 7 positions agree with TRBD2. The V segment lost 6 bases and the J segment 0 bases; nucleotides outside the gene matches: 1. The germline CDR1 and CDR2 sequences are SGHRS and YFSETQ. This CDR3 spans 13 amino acids.

This chain joins TRBV7-3 and TRBJ2-2; 10 bases line up with TRBD2. Germline-derived CDR1 and CDR2 are SGHTA and FQGTGA. With 2 bases clipped from V and 5 bases from J, the junction kept 5 bases outside the gene matches. The CDR3 runs 16 residues. CDR3 in amino acids: CASSLWSGGATGELFF. The DNA of the CDR3 is TGTGCCAGCAGCTTATGGAGCGGGGGGGCAACCGGGGAGCTGTTTTTT.

This clonotype has just a few counts. V usage is TRBV7-9 and J usage is TRBJ2-2; D uncertain. CDR3 size: 16 residues. V dropped 5 bases and J dropped 5 bases, with 18 bases sitting between them. Germline CDR1 and CDR2: SEHNR and FQNEAQ (reference sequence). The CDR3 nucleotides read TGTGCCAGCAGCCTTCAGAGTGTTCGGAGTACCGGGGAGCTGTTTTTT. Amino acid sequence: CASSLQSVRSTGELFF. Complete variable domain (other parts from reference TRBV7-9 and TRBJ2-2): DTGVSQNPRHKITKRGQNVTFRCDPISEHNRLYWYRQTLGQGPEFLTYFQNEAQLEKSRLLSDRFSAERPKGSFSTLEIQRTEQGDSAMYLCASSLQSVRSTGELFFGEGSRLTVL.

This clonotype was seen a few times. J is TRBJ2-5 and V is TRBV7-2, with 13 bases fitting TRBD2. Germline CDR1 SGHTA, CDR2 FQGNSA. This CDR3 contains 15 residues. The V and J ends lost 5 bases and 7 bases, in that order; junction bases with no gene match: 7. The CDR3 loop reads CASSRTSGGFGTQYF. In nucleotides, the CDR3 is TGTGCCAGCAGCCGGACTAGCGGGGGATTCGGGACCCAGTACTTC.

The gene calls are TRBV4-1 and TRBJ1-3; D remains unclear. V shed 5 bases and J shed 2 bases, with 13 bases lying between them. CDR3 length: 15 residues. CDR1 and CDR2 from the germline V gene are MGHRA and YSYEKL. CDR3 in DNA: TGCGCCAGCAGCTACCCCGGGGTCACTGGAAACACCATATATTTT. It encodes CASSYPGVTGNTIYF.

This clonotype was found many times. The V call is TRBV6-5, the J call TRBJ1-3; no definite D call. V lost 6 bases, J lost 0 bases, and 6 bases lay in between. This CDR3 region has 13 residues. The germline V gene has CDR1 MNHEY and CDR2 SVGAGI. For the CDR3, the DNA is TGTGCCAGCAGGACACCCTCTGGAAACACCATATATTTT. The encoded protein is CASRTPSGNTIYF.

This clonotype appeared a few times. The CDR3, as DNA: TGTGCCAGCAGTTACTTAGGGAGGGCGAACTACGAGCAGTACTTC. Translating it yields CASSYLGRANYEQYF. The genes are TRBV6-2 or TRBV6-3 and TRBJ2-7; 7 bases align to TRBD2. Germline loops: CDR1 MNHEY, CDR2 SVGEGT. J was trimmed by 3 bases and V by 1 base; bases with no gene match: 6. The CDR3 extends over 15 amino acids.

The chain combines TRBV5-1 with TRBJ1-6; 7 nucleotides align to TRBD1. Per germline, CDR1 SGHRS and CDR2 YFSETQ. CDR3 length: 14 residues. V gave up 4 bases and J gave up 7 bases; unmatched junction bases: 5. For the CDR3, the DNA is TGCGCCAGCAGCGAGGGGGCTACCAATTCACCCCTCCACTTT. Its translation is CASSEGATNSPLHF.

The chain joins TRBV20-1 to TRBJ1-5; perhaps TRBD1 as D (6 bases). The CDR3 totals 14 residues. From germline, CDR1 is DFQATT and CDR2 SNEGSKA (reference sequence). Trimming removed 3 bases at V and 0 bases at J, with 9 bases between. DNA for the CDR3: TGCAGTGCTAGTGGACAGCCTAGCAATCAGCCCCAGCATTTT. It specifies CSASGQPSNQPQHF.